One sample yielded the 19 T cell receptor beta chains listed below, sequenced in a study of cytomegalovirus exposure and HLA in healthy donors. With 60 Vbeta and 13 Jbeta primers, the PCR was carried out. Profiled with immunoSEQ multiplex PCR; TCRdb holds only in-frame clones, not every one. The data hold about 160,000 clones, with more than 60% observed a single time. The specimen was PBMCs. The receptors shown here come from a man in his forties in good health and CMV-seropositive.

The chain is built from TRBV29-1 and TRBJ1-1; 9 bases match TRBD1. The germline V gene encodes CDR1 SQVTM and CDR2 ANQGSEA. V shed 1 base and J 6 bases; nucleotides not matched to a gene: 12. The CDR3 covers 16 residues. The CDR3 loop reads CSVEVWGGQGYAEAFF. The CDR3, as DNA: TGCAGCGTTGAAGTTTGGGGGGGACAGGGCTACGCTGAAGCTTTCTTT.

This chain uses TRBV29-1 with TRBJ2-1; perhaps TRBD2 as D (7 bases). Germline values: CDR1 SQVTM, CDR2 ANQGSEA. V was pared by 6 bases and J by 9 bases, with 21 bases between. This CDR3 is 14 amino acids long. The CDR3 sequence: CSVQRDKRFSEQFF. CDR3 coding DNA: TGCAGCGTACAGCGGGACAAGAGGTTCAGTGAGCAGTTCTTC.

V usage is TRBV19 and J usage is TRBJ1-2; D may be TRBD1 (5 bases). This CDR3 region has 15 residues. Germline V CDR1 and CDR2: LNHDA, SQIVND (reference sequence). Trimming removed 4 bases at V and 6 bases at J, with 18 bases between. CDR3 loop: CASSSRRGSGHGYTF. The DNA of the CDR3 is TGTGCCAGTAGTAGCCGGCGGGGGTCGGGACATGGCTACACCTTC.

The chain recombines TRBV6-1 with TRBJ2-3; the match to TRBD2 covers 8 bases. CDR1 is MNHNS, CDR2 SASEGT, per germline. CDR3 length: 17 amino acids. V lost 7 bases to trimming and J lost 0 bases; unmatched junction nucleotides: 12. CDR3 sequence: CASNDPTSGLSTDTQYF. CDR3 coding DNA: TGTGCCAGCAATGACCCAACTAGCGGACTTAGCACAGATACGCAGTATTTT.

This clone turned up a few times. The chain combines TRBV11-2 with TRBJ2-5; 7 positions match TRBD1. Germline CDR1 reads SGHAT; CDR2 reads FQNNGV. The CDR3 loop spans 15 amino acids. The J segment lost 1 base and the V segment lost 4 bases, leaving 6 bases of the junction unmatched. CDR3 in amino acids: CASSSPGQPQETQYF. The CDR3 region has the DNA TGTGCCAGCAGCTCGCCGGGACAGCCCCAAGAGACCCAGTACTTC. The entire variable domain, with the rest obtained from reference TRBV11-2 and TRBJ2-5, is as follows: EAGVAQSPRYKIIEKRQSVAFWCNPISGHATLYWYQQILGQGPKLLIQFQNNGVVDDSQLPKDRFSAERLKGVDSTLKIQPAKLEDSAVYLCASSSPGQPQETQYFGPGTRLLVL.

The rearrangement uses TRBV9 and TRBJ2-7, with TRBD1 matching 9 bases. V was clipped by 3 bases and J by 0 bases; unmatched bases: 1. The germline CDR1 and CDR2 sequences are SGDLS and YYNGEE. This CDR3 has 14 residues. CDR3 protein: CASSGGQGSYEQYF. The DNA for the CDR3 is TGTGCCAGCAGCGGGGGACAGGGCTCCTACGAGCAGTACTTC.

The J gene is TRBJ2-3, the V gene TRBV7-2; 7 nucleotides align to TRBD2. The J segment lost 2 bases and the V segment lost 7 bases, leaving 12 bases of the junction unmatched. The germline V gene has CDR1 SGHTA and CDR2 FQGNSA. The CDR3 is made up of 16 amino acids. CDR3 bases: TGTGCCAGCACGACCCGGGGGAGGGCCTACACAGATACGCAGTATTTT. Residues: CASTTRGRAYTDTQYF.

This chain connects TRBV30 to TRBJ2-5; no definite D call. V shed 8 bases and J shed 5 bases, with 12 bases lying between them. This CDR3 is 11 amino acids long. CDR1 GTSNPN and CDR2 SVGIG come from the germline V gene (reference sequence). The CDR3 bases are TGTGCCGCAGTGAATTGGGAGACCCAGTACTTC. Encoded protein: CAAVNWETQYF.

The chain links TRBV29-1 to TRBJ1-1; TRBD1 might be the D (5 bases). Germline V gene data show CDR1 as SQVTM and CDR2 as ANQGSEA. The CDR3 length is 14 residues. Trimming took off 6 bases at V and 1 base at J, with 15 bases between the two ends. CDR3: CSVGRILKNTEAFF. The DNA for the CDR3 is TGCAGCGTGGGGCGGATACTAAAGAACACTGAAGCTTTCTTT. Supplemented by reference TRBV29-1 and TRBJ1-1, the full variable domain reads SAVISQKPSRDICQRGTSLTIQCQVDSQVTMMFWYRQQPGQSLTLIATANQGSEATYESGFVIDKFPISRPNLTFSTLTVSNMSPEDSSIYLCSVGRILKNTEAFFGQGTRLTVV.

The rearrangement links TRBV7-2 to TRBJ2-7, with D maybe TRBD2 (6 bases). Germline V gives CDR1 SGHTA, CDR2 FQGNSA. The CDR3 contains 14 residues. V gave up 0 bases and J gave up 5 bases, with 11 bases separating them. In DNA, the CDR3 is TGTGCCAGCAGCTTAGCGGGCGGGGACGACGAGCAGTACTTC. Protein sequence: CASSLAGGDDEQYF.

Note on this clone: The junction differs from germline at one of its ends, possibly a read error. This sequence joins TRBV29-1 and TRBJ2-4, with 12 bases identical to TRBD2. Per germline, CDR1 SQVTM and CDR2 ANQGSEA. The CDR3 contains 17 residues. In nucleotides, the CDR3 is TGCAGCGTGCTAGGAACTAGCGGGAGGATAGCCAAAAACAGTCAGTACTTC. It is translated as CSVLGTSGRIAKNSQYF.

CDR3 DNA: TGCGCCAGCAGCCAAGCCAGGGCGCGCACTGAAGCTTTCTTT. Amino acid sequence: CASSQARARTEAFF. V is TRBV4-3 and J is TRBJ1-1; D is possibly TRBD1 (5 bases). V was cut by 1 base and J by 4 bases, with 10 bases left in between. The CDR3 spans 14 residues. Per germline, CDR1 LGHNA and CDR2 YSLEER.

The chain is built from TRBV5-1 and TRBJ2-1; 10 nucleotides agree with TRBD2. This CDR3 comprises 16 residues. Germline lookup yields CDR1 SGHRS and CDR2 YFSETQ. V was clipped by 0 bases and J by 8 bases; unmatched bases: 8. Here the CDR3 reads CASSLALGTSVDEQFF. CDR3 nucleotides: TGCGCCAGCAGCTTGGCCCTAGGGACTAGCGTGGATGAGCAGTTCTTC.

The chain carries TRBV10-3 and TRBJ2-2; 7 positions match TRBD2. The germline V gene has CDR1 ENHRY and CDR2 SYGVKD. The CDR3 spans 16 residues. The J segment lost 5 bases and the V segment lost 3 bases, leaving 9 bases of the junction unmatched. DNA of the CDR3: TGTGCCATCAGTGACGGTCGGGGAGCGGGAACCGGGGAGCTGTTTTTT. Amino acid sequence: CAISDGRGAGTGELFF.

V and J are TRBV14 and TRBJ2-5, with TRBD1 identical over 8 bases. The CDR3 totals 15 residues. Germline CDR1 and CDR2: SGHDN and FVKESK. V lost 4 bases and J lost 3; bases outside the gene matches: 7. The CDR3 sequence is CASSPYRTGKETQYF. The CDR3 bases are TGTGCCAGCAGCCCCTATCGGACAGGGAAAGAGACCCAGTACTTC.

The CDR3: CASSEAGGGHEQFF. As DNA, the CDR3 is TGTGCCAGCAGTGAAGCGGGAGGGGGGCATGAGCAGTTCTTC. This rearrangement joins TRBV2 to TRBJ2-1; D is perhaps TRBD2 (7 bases). The length of the CDR3 is 14 residues. Trimming shortened V by 0 bases and J by 8 bases, and 11 bases separated the two germline ends. CDR1 and CDR2 (germline): SNHLY, FYNNEI.

This sequence joins TRBV6-7 and TRBJ2-5; D is possibly TRBD2 (6 bases). Being an ORF, TRBV6-7 has a function that is uncertain. The length of the CDR3 is 17 residues. Trimming took off 0 bases at V and 4 bases at J, with 18 bases between the two ends. CDR3 coding DNA: TGTGCCAGCAGTTACTCTGTAGCGGTGGGAGAGGGAGAGACCCAGTACTTC. Protein: CASSYSVAVGEGETQYF.

This clone was observed a few times. This chain joins TRBV19 and TRBJ2-3; 8 positions match TRBD1. Trimming took 3 bases from V and 2 from J; bases not matched to a gene: 10. This CDR3 region has 17 residues. Germline CDR1 reads LNHDA; CDR2 reads SQIVND (reference sequence). The CDR3 DNA reads TGTGCCAGTAGTATTGATCGCCGGGACAGGCTCACAGATACGCAGTATTTT. Amino acids: CASSIDRRDRLTDTQYF.

V usage is TRBV9 and J usage is TRBJ1-2; D gene unclear. Germline V gene data show CDR1 as SGDLS and CDR2 as YYNGEE. The CDR3 runs 14 residues. Trimming left V 0 bases short and J 3 bases short, with 9 bases between. The CDR3 is CASSVGSGHYGYTF. DNA of the CDR3: TGTGCCAGCAGCGTAGGAAGCGGTCACTATGGCTACACCTTC.